This TCR beta chain was sequenced in a study of regulatory T cells in long-lasting Graves disease. This clonotype has ten or more counts. The sample's time point: newly diagnosed GD, antithyroid drugs for less than 3 months. With RNA extracted from PBMCs as input, the TCR library was made. This CDR3 is 16 amino acids long. Deletions cut 5 bases from V and 2 bases from J, with 17 bases between. Arm-PCR of CDR3 regions with iRepertoire HTBI primers generated TCR beta libraries. TCRdb reanalysed the multiplex PCR reads using MiXCR and keeps one entry per CDR3 protein. The repertoire includes roughly 380,000 distinct CDR3 sequences, 15% to 18% of them detected once, and about 24% sits in the top ten.

The source is a female donor with Graves disease. The input for sequencing was peripheral blood mononuclear cells (PBMCs), taken at new diagnosis, from a patient treated with antithyroid drugs. V usage is TRBV12-3 or TRBV12-4 and J usage is TRBJ2-3, with TRBD2 as a possible D gene (6 bases). The CDR3 sequence is CASSRVAAPDTDTQYF. The CDR3 nucleotides read TGTGCCAGCAGTCGCGTAGCGGCACCTGACACAGATACGCAGTATTTT.